The source of this T cell receptor beta chain is a study of CD8 T cells in ankylosing spondylitis. V dropped 3 bases and J dropped 5; count of bases not matched to a gene: 3. CDR3 length: 15 residues. Comment on this clonotype: Antigen specificity is unknown.

Study observations and caveats: About eight highly homologous variants made up a TCR beta motif that seemed to typify ankylosing spondylitis blood. Reported data indicate significant enrichment of disease-linked clones within matched ankylosing spondylitis synovial fluid. Some of the motif variants had earlier been found in reactive arthritis patients' fluid and blood.

One entry per CDR3 protein results from TCRdb running MiXCR on the 5' RACE reads. This table has 350,000 to 450,000 distinct CDR3 sequences, 25% to 30% appearing once. J is TRBJ1-6 and V is TRBV12-3 or TRBV12-4, with 8 bases that match TRBD1. Sequencing was done on a sample of blood, either unsorted or a sorted T cell fraction (not recorded which). This clonotype was obtained from a male donor with ankylosing spondylitis. CDR3 nucleotides: TGTGCCAGCAGTTTCAGGGGGCAGGATAATTCACCCCTCCACTTT. This encodes CASSFRGQDNSPLHF.